Listed below are T cell receptor beta chains from one sample, sequenced in a study of beta chain features in type 1 diabetes. Sequenced by immunoSEQ multiplex PCR; TCRdb stores in-frame clones only, minus some. Here the sample spans about 240,000 clones, 27% being singletons. The sequenced sample was central memory CD4+ T cells from blood. The origin of the receptors is a man in his thirties or forties in good health. CDR3s include the opening cysteine and the closing phenylalanine or tryptophan. D genes are given only for firm matches. The size field is filled for only some rows; it gives once, few, many or a size class.

size,V,J,D,length,CDR3,DNA
.,TRBV5-1,TRBJ2-1,.,14,CASSLEYSYNEQFF,TGCGCCAGCAGCTTGGAGTACTCCTACAATGAGCAGTTCTTC
.,TRBV9,TRBJ2-3,TRBD2,16,CASSDTSGSGTDTQYF,TGTGCCAGCAGCGATACTAGCGGGAGCGGGACAGATACGCAGTATTTT
.,TRBV2,TRBJ1-1,.,13,CASIWERDTEAFF,TGTGCCAGCATTTGGGAGAGAGACACTGAAGCTTTCTTT
few,TRBV2,TRBJ2-1,.,11,CASRTGVEQFF,TGTGCCAGCCGTACTGGTGTTGAGCAGTTCTTC
.,TRBV19,TRBJ2-1,TRBD2,16,CASSTGTSGRNNEQFF,TGTGCCAGTAGTACCGGGACTAGCGGGAGAAACAATGAGCAGTTCTTC
.,TRBV4-3,TRBJ2-7,.,14,CASSQIHRNYEQYF,TGCGCCAGCAGCCAAATTCACAGGAACTACGAGCAGTACTTC
.,TRBV7-2,TRBJ1-2,TRBD1,14,CASSLDRGGYGYTF,TGTGCCAGCAGCCTAGACAGGGGCGGCTATGGCTACACCTTC
.,TRBV15,TRBJ1-2,.,12,CATSRDGYGYTF,TGTGCCACCAGCAGAGATGGTTATGGCTACACCTTC
few,TRBV10-2,TRBJ2-3,.,14,CASSESSSTDTQYF,TGCGCCAGCAGTGAGAGCAGCAGCACAGATACGCAGTATTTT
many,TRBV7-2,TRBJ2-3,.,11,CASSLAFTQYF,TGTGCCAGCAGCTTAGCTTTTACGCAGTATTTT
.,TRBV6-6,TRBJ1-2,.,14,CASSYSAANYGYTF,TGTGCCAGCAGTTACTCGGCAGCTAACTATGGCTACACCTTC
.,TRBV7-2,TRBJ2-7,.,14,CASSPMTYSYEQYF,TGTGCCAGCAGCCCAATGACCTATTCCTACGAGCAGTACTTC
many,TRBV10-3,TRBJ2-7,.,11,CASMGDHEQYF,TGTGCCAGTATGGGGGATCACGAGCAGTACTTC
once,TRBV7-9,TRBJ2-1,TRBD2,17,CASSSAGTSGAYNEQFF,TGTGCCAGCAGCTCCGCCGGGACTAGCGGGGCCTACAATGAGCAGTTCTTC
.,TRBV5-6,TRBJ2-7,.,17,CASSWAGQTGPSYEQYF,TGTGCCAGCAGCTGGGCGGGTCAGACAGGCCCATCCTACGAGCAGTACTTC
once,TRBV9,TRBJ2-7,.,15,CASSVGASLTNEQYF,TGTGCCAGCAGCGTAGGGGCCTCACTAACCAACGAGCAGTACTTC
.,TRBV7-2,TRBJ2-7,TRBD2,16,CASSLDGLAANYEQYF,TGTGCCAGCAGCTTAGATGGACTAGCTGCTAACTACGAGCAGTACTTC
.,TRBV7-2,TRBJ1-1,.,16,CASTAGKGSPNTEAFF,TGTGCCAGCACCGCCGGAAAGGGGAGTCCGAACACTGAAGCTTTCTTT
.,TRBV18,TRBJ2-7,.,12,CASSSDSYEQYF,TGTGCCAGCTCATCCGACTCCTACGAGCAGTACTTC
many,TRBV2,TRBJ2-7,.,13,CASEDLSSYEQYF,TGTGCCAGCGAAGACCTCAGCTCCTACGAGCAGTACTTC
many,TRBV11-2,TRBJ2-1,TRBD2,15,CASSPLAGGRNEQFF,TGTGCCAGCAGCCCACTAGCGGGAGGGCGAAATGAGCAGTTCTTC
few,TRBV5-5,TRBJ2-6,.,17,CASSPLTKGPGANVLTF,TGTGCCAGCAGCCCGCTGACAAAGGGGCCAGGGGCCAACGTCCTGACTTTC